Listed below are T cell receptor beta chains from one sample, sequenced in a study of vaccination effects on CD4 cells after COVID-19. The antigens for these receptors are not known. TCRdb's table, derived via immunoSEQ multiplex PCR, lists solely in-frame clones and lacks some. The sample holds about 79,000 clones, roughly four fifths seen once. Sample: CD4+ T cells from PBMCs cultured with HCoV-229E spike peptides, taken before COVID-19 vaccination. These receptors were obtained from a human donor who received a COVID-19 vaccine. Both conserved end residues are part of each CDR3. A D gene is named only where the DNA matches it firmly. A clone size is listed for some rows: how often the clone was seen (once, few, many), or a class if it is expanded.

j_call clone_size v_call d_call cdr3_aa cdr3_nt
TRBJ1-6 - TRBV3-1/TRBV3-2 - CASSQVEWALHF TGTGCCAGCAGCCAAGTGGAGTGGGCCCTCCACTTT
TRBJ1-6 - TRBV10-3 - CAIRSGTMDSPLHF TGTGCCATCAGATCCGGGACAATGGATTCACCCCTCCACTTT
TRBJ1-2 - TRBV19 - CASSMRDAVLTF TGTGCCAGTAGTATGAGGGACGCCGTCCTCACCTTC
TRBJ1-1 - TRBV27 - CASSLGWQAEAFF TGTGCCAGCAGTTTAGGGTGGCAGGCTGAAGCTTTCTTT
TRBJ2-5 once TRBV2 - CASSEKSAVGETQYF TGTGCCAGCAGTGAAAAGTCGGCAGTCGGAGAGACCCAGTACTTC
TRBJ2-6 - TRBV27 - CASKAPSGANVLTF TGTGCCAGCAAAGCCCCCTCTGGGGCCAACGTCCTGACTTTC
TRBJ2-6 - TRBV15 TRBD1 CATSSPGQAYSGANVLTF TGTGCCACCAGCTCCCCGGGACAGGCGTACTCTGGGGCCAACGTCCTGACTTTC
TRBJ2-1 - TRBV20-1 TRBD1 CSASTGQGLANEQFF TGCAGTGCTAGTACGGGACAGGGGTTAGCCAATGAGCAGTTCTTC
TRBJ1-2 - TRBV19 - CASLTVAGTYGYTF TGTGCCAGTCTGACAGTGGCCGGGACCTATGGCTACACCTTC
TRBJ2-1 - TRBV5-1 - CASSLSVQGENEQFF TGCGCCAGCAGCTTGTCGGTGCAGGGTGAGAATGAGCAGTTCTTC
TRBJ2-2 - TRBV2 - CASSEMGITGELFF TGTGCCAGCAGTGAGATGGGTATCACCGGGGAGCTGTTTTTT
TRBJ1-5 - TRBV5-1 TRBD1 CASSPGQGQPQHF TGCGCCAGCAGCCCCGGACAGGGCCAGCCCCAGCATTTT
TRBJ1-2 - TRBV2 - CASRPDVDGYTF TGTGCCAGCAGACCTGATGTGGATGGCTACACCTTC
TRBJ2-3 - TRBV6-5 TRBD2 CASRTSGGGDTQYF TGTGCCAGCAGGACTAGCGGGGGGGGAGATACGCAGTATTTT
TRBJ2-4 - TRBV15 - CATSRGSRAEDIQYF TGTGCCACCAGCAGAGGATCCAGGGCCGAAGACATTCAGTACTTC
TRBJ2-3 - TRBV7-3 - CASSSDAGRSTDTQYF TGTGCCAGCAGCTCCGACGCGGGGCGGAGCACAGATACGCAGTATTTT
TRBJ2-2 - TRBV7-7 - CASSSSPGSNTGELFF TGTGCCAGCAGTTCGAGCCCGGGGTCGAACACCGGGGAGCTGTTTTTT
TRBJ1-1 - TRBV18 - CASSPLNLATGDTEAFF TGTGCCAGCTCACCCCTTAACCTAGCCACGGGGGACACTGAAGCTTTCTTT
TRBJ2-4 - TRBV7-2 - CASSLESSPGGYIQYF TGTGCCAGCAGCTTAGAATCCAGCCCCGGAGGGTACATTCAGTACTTC
TRBJ2-1 - TRBV6-6 TRBD2 CASSPGTSGLSYNEQFF TGTGCCAGCAGTCCAGGGACTAGCGGGCTGTCCTACAATGAGCAGTTCTTC
TRBJ1-1 - TRBV3-1/TRBV3-2 TRBD1 CASSHRQGSGTEAFF TGTGCCAGCAGCCACCGACAGGGTTCGGGAACTGAAGCTTTCTTT
TRBJ2-1 - TRBV11-2 TRBD1 CASSLGLMRGQSYNEQFF TGTGCCAGCAGCTTAGGGCTCATGAGGGGGCAGTCCTACAATGAGCAGTTCTTC
TRBJ2-5 - TRBV6-5 - CASSYIRAGSEETQYF TGTGCCAGCAGTTACATTCGGGCAGGGTCGGAAGAGACCCAGTACTTC
TRBJ1-2 - TRBV7-2 - CASSHARSGRGLYGYTF TGTGCCAGCAGCCACGCAAGAAGCGGGCGGGGCCTCTATGGCTACACCTTC
TRBJ2-1 - TRBV3-1/TRBV3-2 - CASSQGTAHNEQFF TGTGCCAGCAGCCAGGGGACTGCCCACAATGAGCAGTTCTTC
TRBJ1-3 - TRBV2 - CASSGSSGNTIYF TGTGCCAGCAGTGGGAGCTCTGGAAACACCATATATTTT
TRBJ1-1 - TRBV19 - CASSIQSNTEAFF TGTGCCAGTAGTATCCAGTCGAACACTGAAGCTTTCTTT
TRBJ2-4 - TRBV19 TRBD1 CASSSPGTGGLNIQYF TGTGCCAGTAGTTCCCCCGGGACAGGGGGCCTGAACATTCAGTACTTC
TRBJ2-5 - TRBV5-8 - CASSLASGGGGKTQYF TGTGCCAGCAGCTTGGCCTCGGGCGGGGGCGGGAAGACCCAGTACTTC
TRBJ2-4 - TRBV7-2 - CASSSLLAKNIQYF TGTGCCAGCAGCTCCCTTTTAGCCAAAAACATTCAGTACTTC
TRBJ2-3 - TRBV7-3 TRBD1 CASSSTGGKTDTQYF TGTGCCAGCAGCTCGACAGGGGGAAAAACAGATACGCAGTATTTT
TRBJ1-2 - TRBV2 - CASSEYRAYGYTF TGTGCCAGCAGTGAATACAGGGCCTATGGCTACACCTTC
TRBJ1-2 - TRBV28 - CAILRVSYGYTF TGTGCCATACTCAGGGTTAGCTATGGCTACACCTTC
TRBJ1-3 few TRBV12-3/TRBV12-4 - CASSIGGNTIYF TGTGCCAGCAGCATCGGTGGAAACACCATATATTTT
TRBJ1-1 - TRBV7-2 TRBD1 CASSFQDRGLMNTEAFF TGTGCCAGCAGCTTCCAGGACAGGGGTCTTATGAACACTGAAGCTTTCTTT
TRBJ2-5 - TRBV2 - CASSDIWIQTQYF TGTGCCAGCAGTGATATATGGATCCAGACCCAGTACTTC
TRBJ1-2 few TRBV6-6 TRBD1 CASSGQANYGYTF TGTGCCAGCAGCGGACAGGCTAACTATGGCTACACCTTC
TRBJ2-3 - TRBV5-1 TRBD2 CASSLSGGGWGTDTQYF TGCGCCAGCAGCTTAAGCGGGGGGGGTTGGGGCACAGATACGCAGTATTTT
TRBJ2-3 - TRBV28 - CASSLVRNTQYF TGTGCCAGCAGTTTAGTCAGGAATACGCAGTATTTT
TRBJ2-1 - TRBV6-6 TRBD2 CASSHTLAGFEQFF TGTGCCAGCAGCCATACACTAGCGGGGTTTGAGCAGTTCTTC
TRBJ2-1 - TRBV28 TRBD1 CASSYIIGTGNHEQFF TGTGCCAGCAGCTACATTATCGGGACAGGGAACCATGAGCAGTTCTTC
TRBJ2-1 - TRBV11-3 - CASSLAHPGVGDNEQFF TGTGCCAGCAGCTTAGCCCACCCTGGGGTGGGGGACAATGAGCAGTTCTTC
TRBJ2-1 - TRBV6-4 TRBD2 CASSPRMGREAYNEQFF TGTGCCAGCAGTCCACGCATGGGACGGGAGGCCTACAATGAGCAGTTCTTC
TRBJ1-1 - TRBV5-4 - CASSPEGGKGRRGAFF TGTGCCAGCAGTCCGGAGGGGGGTAAAGGGCGCCGGGGAGCTTTCTTT
TRBJ1-1 - TRBV4-1 - CASSQVGRSHAEAFF TGCGCCAGCAGCCAAGTGGGCAGATCCCACGCTGAAGCTTTCTTT
TRBJ2-2 - TRBV5-1 TRBD2 CASSSLAGNAGELFF TGCGCCAGCAGCTCACTAGCGGGGAACGCCGGGGAGCTGTTTTTT
TRBJ1-4 once TRBV7-2 - CASSRSGGTEKLFF TGTGCCAGCAGTCGAAGTGGCGGAACGGAAAAACTGTTTTTT
TRBJ2-4 - TRBV5-8 TRBD1 CASRRTGVNIQYF TGTGCCAGCAGACGGACAGGAGTAAACATTCAGTACTTC
TRBJ2-5 - TRBV9 - CASSEPGNRRKETQYF TGTGCCAGCAGCGAACCCGGAAATCGCAGAAAAGAGACCCAGTACTTC
TRBJ1-2 once TRBV6-5 - CASSRTALNYGYTF TGTGCCAGCAGCAGGACAGCGCTTAACTATGGCTACACCTTC
TRBJ1-1 - TRBV12-3/TRBV12-4 - CASSSGTEAFF TGTGCCAGCAGTTCGGGCACTGAAGCTTTCTTT
TRBJ2-5 - TRBV5-8 TRBD1 CASSLGPGGRETQYF TGTGCCAGCAGCTTGGGCCCAGGGGGCAGGGAGACCCAGTACTTC
TRBJ2-3 - TRBV7-2 TRBD2 CASSAQRGGTDTQYF TGTGCCAGCAGCGCCCAGCGGGGGGGCACAGATACGCAGTATTTT
TRBJ1-4 few TRBV5-1 TRBD1 CASSLGGGAREKLFF TGCGCCAGCAGCTTGGGAGGGGGCGCACGGGAAAAACTGTTTTTT